The 32 T cell receptor beta chains in this list originate from one sample, sequenced in a study of cytomegalovirus exposure and HLA in healthy donors. Some clones are missing from TCRdb's copy, which holds only in-frame ones; the method was immunoSEQ multiplex PCR. The table has about 330,000 clones, 87% seen once. Sequenced sample: PBMCs. These receptors originate from a young woman in good health and CMV-seropositive.

The chain recombines TRBV9 with TRBJ2-5, with TRBD2 identical over 12 bases. V lost 0 bases and J lost 1; bases outside the gene matches: 10. CDR3 length: 19 residues. Germline CDR1 and CDR2: SGDLS and YYNGEE. CDR3: CASSVGTSGALGTQETQYF. The CDR3 DNA is TGTGCCAGCAGCGTAGGGACTAGCGGGGCCCTCGGGACCCAAGAGACCCAGTACTTC.

V usage is TRBV27 and J usage is TRBJ2-1, with D unclear. V lost 6 bases, J lost 5 bases, and 17 bases lay in between. CDR3 length: 15 residues. The germline V gene has CDR1 MNHEY and CDR2 SMNVEV (reference sequence). As DNA, the CDR3 is TGTGCCAGCAGGGGCCAGGTGATCCCCAACAATGAGCAGTTCTTC. It specifies CASRGQVIPNNEQFF.

The V call is TRBV5-6, the J call TRBJ1-2; 9 nucleotides line up with TRBD1. Germline V gene data show CDR1 as SGHDT and CDR2 as YYEEEE. CDR3 length: 14 amino acids. The ends lost 4 bases at V and 7 bases at J; junction bases unmatched: 8. The CDR3 DNA is TGTGCCAGCAGCCTACAGGGGGCGGTGAGTGGCTACACCTTC. It specifies CASSLQGAVSGYTF.

This clone was counted between two and nine times. This chain connects TRBV2 to TRBJ1-2; tentative D call: TRBD1 (5 bases). V shed 7 bases and J shed 8 bases, with 11 bases lying between them. Germline CDR1 and CDR2: SNHLY and FYNNEI. This CDR3 is 11 amino acids long. The CDR3 spells CASNRRDGYTF. As DNA, the CDR3 is TGTGCCAGCAACCGGAGGGACGGCTACACCTTC.

This clone turned up a few times. The chain employs TRBV30 and TRBJ2-3, with 7 bases aligning to TRBD2. CDR1 and CDR2 (germline): GTSNPN, SVGIG (reference sequence). Trimming removed 0 bases from V and 4 bases from J; junction bases left unmatched: 1. The CDR3 sequence is 13 residues long. The DNA of the CDR3 is TGTGCCTGGAGTGTCCGGGAGGCAGATACGCAGTATTTT. Its translation is CAWSVREADTQYF.

The genes are TRBV27 and TRBJ2-7; 7 bases are shared with TRBD1. This CDR3 is 13 amino acids long. The V gene end was trimmed by 11 bases and the J gene end by 3 bases; junction bases not matched to a gene: 10. Per germline, CDR1 MNHEY and CDR2 SMNVEV (reference sequence). This CDR3 is CAPVYSGGYEQYF. DNA of the CDR3: TGTGCCCCAGTTTATTCAGGGGGCTACGAGCAGTACTTC.

V usage is TRBV15 and J usage is TRBJ1-6, with D possibly TRBD1 on 5 matching bases. The CDR3 is 15 residues long. From germline, CDR1 is LNHNV and CDR2 YYDKDF (reference sequence). The V end lost 0 bases, the J end lost 8 bases, and 11 bases lay between the germline ends. DNA for the CDR3: TGTGCCACCAGCAGAGACAGGGTATTAGATTCACCCCTCCACTTT. Encoded protein: CATSRDRVLDSPLHF.

DNA for the CDR3: TGTGCCAGCAGGGGGCGGACTAGCAATGGTGGGGGTACGGTTGAGCAGTTCTTC. It is translated as CASRGRTSNGGGTVEQFF. The chain joins TRBV2 to TRBJ2-1, with TRBD2 matching over 8 bases. Germline trimming cut 6 bases from V and 9 bases from J; bases unmatched to any gene: 22. The germline V gene encodes CDR1 SNHLY and CDR2 FYNNEI. The CDR3 is made up of 18 amino acids.

This sequence joins TRBV27 and TRBJ1-5, with 7 nucleotides matching TRBD1. Germline V lookup: CDR1 MNHEY, CDR2 SMNVEV (reference sequence). The CDR3 is made up of 14 amino acids. Trimming at V came to 4 bases and at J to 4 bases, leaving 4 bases not matched to a gene. The CDR3 nucleotides are TGTGCCAGCAGTTCCGACAGGGTGAATCAGCCCCAGCATTTT. Its protein product is CASSSDRVNQPQHF.

Here the CDR3 reads CASSLSTSPQHF. The CDR3 nucleotides read TGTGCCAGCAGTTTATCTACGTCGCCCCAGCATTTT. The chain has TRBV28 and TRBJ1-5; D not resolved. Trimming took off 1 base at V and 9 bases at J, with 7 bases between the two ends. The CDR3 totals 12 residues. The V gene's germline CDR1 is MDHEN and CDR2 SYDVKM. The full variable domain, rest sourced from reference TRBV28 and TRBJ1-5, is DVKVTQSSRYLVKRTGEKVFLECVQDMDHENMFWYRQDPGLGLRLIYFSYDVKMKEKGDIPEGYSVSREKKERFSLILESASTNQTSMYLCASSLSTSPQHFGDGTRLSIL.

V and J are TRBV7-9 and TRBJ2-7; D perhaps matches TRBD1 (5 bases). Germline CDR1 and CDR2: SEHNR and FQNEAQ (reference sequence). V was pared by 1 base and J by 2 bases, with 9 bases between. This CDR3 region has 14 residues. In DNA, the CDR3 is TGTGCCAGCAGCTTAGTGACAGCTCCCTACGAGCAGTACTTC. This gives the protein CASSLVTAPYEQYF.

The chain recombines TRBV27 with TRBJ2-5; tentative D call: TRBD1 (6 bases). Trimming cost V 6 bases and J 5 bases, with 19 bases left between them. The CDR3 loop spans 15 amino acids. Germline V lookup: CDR1 MNHEY, CDR2 SMNVEV (reference sequence). This CDR3 is CASRAGTTSSETQYF. CDR3 in DNA: TGTGCCAGCAGGGCCGGGACAACCTCTTCGGAGACCCAGTACTTC.

The CDR3: CATSGASYQPQHF. CDR3 in DNA: TGTGCCACCAGCGGGGCGTCATATCAGCCCCAGCATTTT. This chain connects TRBV15 to TRBJ1-5; tentative D call: TRBD1 (5 bases). The CDR3 totals 13 residues. The ends were cut back, 5 bases at V and 5 bases at J, with 10 bases in the middle. Germline values: CDR1 LNHNV, CDR2 YYDKDF (reference sequence).

The genes are TRBV30 and TRBJ1-1; D unclear. This CDR3 comprises 13 residues. The germline V and J ends were trimmed by 1 base and 4 bases, with 10 bases remaining between them. In germline, CDR1 is GTSNPN, CDR2 SVGIG (reference sequence). The CDR3: CAWSEGFATEAFF. The CDR3 nucleotides are TGTGCCTGGAGTGAGGGATTTGCCACTGAAGCTTTCTTT.

The chain combines TRBV30 with TRBJ2-3; D possibly corresponds to TRBD2 (6 bases). V lost 3 bases, J lost 0 bases, and 22 bases lay in between. The germline CDR1 and CDR2 sequences are GTSNPN and SVGIG (reference sequence). CDR3 length equals 18 residues. CDR3 sequence (DNA): TGTGCCTGGAGCAGTGGTCCGGGGGAAAAGACTAGCACAGATACGCAGTATTTT. Amino acid sequence: CAWSSGPGEKTSTDTQYF. The variable domain in full, with the rest retrieved from reference TRBV30 and TRBJ2-3, is SQTIHQWPATLVQPVGSPLSLECTVEGTSNPNLYWYRQAAGRGLQLLFYSVGIGQISSEVPQNLSASRPQDRQFILSSKKLLLSDSGFYLCAWSSGPGEKTSTDTQYFGPGTRLTVL.

DNA of the CDR3: TGTGCCAGCAGCCAAGTCCACGGGGGCAACGAGCAGTACTTC. Its translation is CASSQVHGGNEQYF. The chain employs TRBV14 and TRBJ2-7; D is perhaps TRBD1 or TRBD2 (6 bases each). The CDR3 is 14 residues long. Germline V CDR1 and CDR2: SGHDN, FVKESK. The V end was cut by 1 base, the J end by 5 bases, with 12 bases between.

This clone appeared once. This rearrangement joins TRBV19 to TRBJ2-7, with no clear D. Germline CDR1 LNHDA, CDR2 SQIVND (reference sequence). The V end lost 2 bases, the J end lost 3 bases, and 11 bases lay between the germline ends. The CDR3 extends over 14 amino acids. The CDR3 DNA reads as TGTGCCAGTAGTATAACAGAAGCCGACTACGAGCAGTACTTC. Its protein is CASSITEADYEQYF.

This clone was observed a few times. The genes are TRBV5-1 and TRBJ2-3; no reliable D call. Germline values: CDR1 SGHRS, CDR2 YFSETQ. CDR3 length: 14 residues. The V end lost 0 bases, the J end lost 2 bases, and 7 bases lay between the germline ends. CDR3 amino acids: CASSLARATDTQYF. The CDR3 region has the DNA TGCGCCAGCAGCTTGGCTAGGGCCACAGATACGCAGTATTTT.

The DNA of the CDR3 is TGTGCCAGCAGTGAGGAATGGGGGGACAGGGGTTCCTACGAGCAGTACTTC. Translation: CASSEEWGDRGSYEQYF. This chain connects TRBV2 to TRBJ2-7, with 10 bases fitting TRBD1. Germline CDR1 and CDR2: SNHLY and FYNNEI. Trimming at V came to 3 bases and at J to 1 base, leaving 9 bases not matched to a gene. The CDR3 has 17 residues.

The chain recombines TRBV5-1 with TRBJ2-5; TRBD1 aligns across 7 bases. V lost 3 bases to trimming and J lost 0 bases; unmatched junction nucleotides: 8. The CDR3 consists of 16 residues. Germline V CDR1 and CDR2: SGHRS, YFSETQ. CDR3 nucleotide sequence: TGCGCCAGCAGCTCTTTCACCGGGACAGACCAAGAGACCCAGTACTTC. It encodes CASSSFTGTDQETQYF.

The J gene is TRBJ2-1, the V gene TRBV7-6; D is possibly TRBD2 (5 bases). The CDR3 runs 14 residues. The V gene lost 0 bases and the J gene lost 5 bases, with 8 bases spanning the gap. CDR1 and CDR2 (germline): SGHVS, FNYEAQ. The CDR3 protein is CASSLAGDHNEQFF. In DNA, the CDR3 is TGTGCCAGCAGCTTAGCGGGAGACCACAATGAGCAGTTCTTC.

The CDR3 nucleotides read TGTGCCAGCAGCCAAAGGACAGACCAAGAGACCCAGTACTTC. This codes for CASSQRTDQETQYF. The gene calls are TRBV4-2 and TRBJ2-5; D possibly corresponds to TRBD1 (6 bases). Looked up from germline, CDR1 is LGHNA and CDR2 is YNFKEQ. The CDR3 runs 14 residues. Between the trimmed V and J ends, which lost 2 bases and 0 bases, there was a span of 7 bases.

This clone was counted once. The chain combines TRBV27 with TRBJ2-7, with 7 bases aligning to TRBD1. V shed 6 bases and J 6 bases; nucleotides not matched to a gene: 8. CDR1 and CDR2 from the germline V gene are MNHEY and SMNVEV (reference sequence). The CDR3 is 13 amino acids. CDR3 DNA: TGTGCCAGCAGCACAGGGGTTTCGTCCGAGCAGTACTTC. The encoded protein is CASSTGVSSEQYF.

As concerns this clone: The sample contains more than one DNA sequence encoding this CDR3. This sequence joins TRBV28 and TRBJ1-1; D gene unclear. Trimming pared 5 bases from V and 3 bases from J, leaving 4 bases between. CDR1 and CDR2 (germline): MDHEN, SYDVKM. The CDR3 length is 11 residues. This CDR3 reads CASSRYTEAFF. DNA of the CDR3: TGTGCCAGCAGTCGCTACACTGAAGCTTTCTTT.

This chain joins TRBV5-8 and TRBJ1-2; D is undetermined. There are 15 residues in the CDR3. Trimming removed 4 bases from V and 7 bases from J, with 20 bases in between. CDR1 SGHTS and CDR2 YDEGEE come from the germline V gene. The CDR3 is CASSPQSVLVGGYTF. The CDR3 region has the DNA TGTGCCAGCAGCCCGCAGTCCGTTTTAGTGGGTGGCTACACCTTC.

Comment on this clone: This same CDR3 is encoded by further DNA sequences in the sample. The chain combines TRBV5-6 with TRBJ2-7; D remains unclear. The V gene's germline CDR1 is SGHDT and CDR2 YYEEEE. V dropped 4 bases and J dropped 1 base, with 9 bases sitting between them. This CDR3 contains 13 residues. In DNA form, the CDR3 reads TGTGCCAGCAGCCTCGGCAGTTCCTACGAGCAGTACTTC. Its protein product is CASSLGSSYEQYF.

The chain uses TRBV4-1 and TRBJ1-2; tentatively, D is TRBD1 (5 bases). Trimming shortened V by 0 bases and J by 0 bases, and 8 bases separated the two germline ends. Germline V gives CDR1 MGHRA, CDR2 YSYEKL. The CDR3 has 15 amino acids. The CDR3 region has the DNA TGCGCCAGCAGCCAAGAAAACAGGCCTAACTATGGCTACACCTTC. Translating gives CASSQENRPNYGYTF.

V is TRBV6-5 and J is TRBJ2-2; D gene ambiguous. V lost 0 bases to trimming and J lost 7 bases, with 9 bases between them. Germline values: CDR1 MNHEY, CDR2 SVGAGI. The CDR3 is made up of 14 amino acids. CDR3 in DNA: TGTGCCAGCAGTTACTCATCGGGTGGCGGGGAGCTGTTTTTT. It yields the protein CASSYSSGGGELFF.

This chain connects TRBV10-3 to TRBJ2-1; 10 bases map to TRBD2. Germline assignment: CDR1 ENHRY and CDR2 SYGVKD. The CDR3 spans 17 residues. V shed 4 bases, J shed 8 bases, and the junction held 14 bases outside the gene matches. The CDR3 is CAISGASGGPATDEQFF. As DNA, the CDR3 is TGTGCCATCAGTGGGGCTAGCGGGGGCCCCGCGACCGATGAGCAGTTCTTC.

CDR3 residues: CASSKAGLHEQFF. DNA for the CDR3: TGTGCCAGCAGTAAAGCGGGGTTGCATGAGCAGTTCTTC. The chain uses TRBV6-4 and TRBJ2-1; TRBD2 agrees at 7 bases. The CDR3 runs 13 residues. Germline CDR1 and CDR2: MRHNA and SNTAGT. The V and J ends lost 5 bases and 8 bases, in that order; junction bases with no gene match: 6.

CDR3 residues: CAWRISRGWPYNEQFF. CDR3 nucleotide sequence: TGTGCCTGGCGGATATCTCGGGGGTGGCCTTACAATGAGCAGTTCTTC. V and J are TRBV30 and TRBJ2-1; maybe TRBD2 (6 bases). The V and J ends lost 5 bases and 4 bases respectively, with 21 bases between them. This CDR3 spans 16 amino acids. Germline V gene data show CDR1 as GTSNPN and CDR2 as SVGIG (reference sequence).

As to this clone: Other DNA sequences in this specimen translate into the identical CDR3. The chain links TRBV7-3 to TRBJ1-3; tentative D call: TRBD1 (5 bases). With 0 bases removed from V and 2 bases from J, the gap between germline ends came to 8 bases. CDR1 and CDR2 (germline): SGHTA, FQGTGA. The CDR3 sequence is 15 residues long. The CDR3 nucleotides read TGTGCCAGCAGCTTAACCGGGGGAGCTGGAAACACCATATATTTT. It yields the protein CASSLTGGAGNTIYF.